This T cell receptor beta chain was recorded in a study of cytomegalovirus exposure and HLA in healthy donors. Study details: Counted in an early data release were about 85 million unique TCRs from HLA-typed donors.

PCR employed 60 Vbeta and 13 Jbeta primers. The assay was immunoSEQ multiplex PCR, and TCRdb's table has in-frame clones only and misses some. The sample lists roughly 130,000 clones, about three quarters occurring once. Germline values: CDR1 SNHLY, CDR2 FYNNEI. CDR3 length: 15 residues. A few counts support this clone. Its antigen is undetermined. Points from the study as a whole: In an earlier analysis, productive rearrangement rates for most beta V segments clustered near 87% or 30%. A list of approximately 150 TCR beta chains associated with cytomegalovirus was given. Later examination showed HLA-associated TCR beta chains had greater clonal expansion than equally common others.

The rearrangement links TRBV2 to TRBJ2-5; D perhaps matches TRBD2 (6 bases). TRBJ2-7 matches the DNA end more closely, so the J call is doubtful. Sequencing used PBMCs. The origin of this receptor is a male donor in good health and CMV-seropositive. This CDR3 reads CASSEGQSGYYEQYF. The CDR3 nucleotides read TGTGCCAGCAGTGAAGGGCAGAGCGGGTACTACGAGCAGTACTTC.